A single sample gave rise to the 26 T cell receptor beta chains below, sequenced in a study of cytomegalovirus exposure and HLA in healthy donors (dated by TCRdb to between 2016 and 2019). Library generation was performed with the immunoSEQ multiplex PCR assay. The multiplex PCR relied on a mix of 60 forward primers for TCR Vbeta segments and 13 reverse primers for TCR Jbeta segments. TCRdb retrieved this table from immuneACCESS and kept in-frame rearrangements only. Not all clones are present; in checked studies, unresolved V genes account for under half, and no reason is known for the remainder. The sample profile shows approximately 170,000 clones; about four fifths of them were found once. About 0.77% of the sample belongs to the ten largest clones. Sequencing input: PBMCs. The origin of the receptors is a woman under 30 in good health and CMV-seronegative.

This chain uses TRBV25-1 with TRBJ1-1, with D possibly TRBD1 on 5 matching bases. With 3 bases removed from V and 3 bases from J, the gap between germline ends came to 14 bases. The CDR3 totals 15 residues. CDR1 is MGHDK and CDR2 is SYGVNS in the germline V gene. CDR3 sequence reads: CASSEGGVWDTEAFF. CDR3 DNA sequence: TGTGCCAGCAGTGAGGGAGGGGTTTGGGACACTGAAGCTTTCTTT.

The chain recombines TRBV4-3 with TRBJ1-1; D is undetermined. From germline, CDR1 is LGHNA and CDR2 YSLEER. Trimming shortened V by 0 bases and J by 6 bases, and 11 bases separated the two germline ends. This CDR3 is 14 amino acids long. For the CDR3, the DNA is TGCGCCAGCAGCCAAGATCCCAGTCATCCTGAAGCTTTCTTT. Protein: CASSQDPSHPEAFF.

This chain uses TRBV6-5 with TRBJ1-2, with D perhaps matching TRBD1 (5 bases). In germline, CDR1 is MNHEY, CDR2 SVGAGI. The CDR3 totals 15 residues. V shed 7 bases and J shed 7 bases, with 22 bases lying between them. The DNA of the CDR3 is TGTGCCAGCACTCCCAACGTCTACGGGGGGTCTGGCTACACCTTC. It codes for CASTPNVYGGSGYTF.

This chain links TRBV19 with TRBJ1-3; 7 bases are shared with TRBD1. Germline trimming cut 7 bases from V and 5 bases from J; bases unmatched to any gene: 5. Germline values: CDR1 LNHDA, CDR2 SQIVND (reference sequence). CDR3 size: 13 residues. CDR3 nucleotide sequence: TGTGCCAGTACCCCGACAGGGAGAAACACCATATATTTT. Amino acids: CASTPTGRNTIYF. Full variable domain (missing parts from reference TRBV19 and TRBJ1-3): DGGITQSPKYLFRKEGQNVTLSCEQNLNHDAMYWYRQDPGQGLRLIYYSQIVNDFQKGDIAEGYSVSREKKESFPLTVTSAQKNPTAFYLCASTPTGRNTIYFGEGSWLTVV.

The chain joins TRBV27 to TRBJ1-1, with TRBD1 matching 7 bases. The germline CDR1 and CDR2 sequences are MNHEY and SMNVEV (reference sequence). V was clipped by 6 bases and J by 0 bases; unmatched bases: 13. The CDR3 loop spans 17 amino acids. The CDR3 nucleotides read TGTGCCAGCAGCCCCCTCGACAGGGTGTTTGTGAACACTGAAGCTTTCTTT. It specifies CASSPLDRVFVNTEAFF.

The V call is TRBV6-6, the J call TRBJ2-1; 9 nucleotides align to TRBD2. CDR3 length: 16 amino acids. Unmatched junction bases numbered 12, after V lost 2 bases and J lost 10 bases. Germline-derived CDR1 and CDR2 are MNHNY and SVGAGI (reference sequence). The CDR3 DNA reads TGTGCCAGCAGTTACATAGCGGGAGCTTCCGTACGGGAGCAGTTCTTC. Translation gives CASSYIAGASVREQFF.

The rearrangement links TRBV28 to TRBJ1-1; TRBD1 might be the D (5 bases). The germline V and J ends were trimmed by 0 bases and 2 bases, with 13 bases remaining between them. This CDR3 is 16 amino acids long. In germline, CDR1 is MDHEN, CDR2 SYDVKM. The CDR3 DNA is TGTGCCAGCAGTTTATGGGTCGGGGGGAGCAACACTGAAGCTTTCTTT. Residues: CASSLWVGGSNTEAFF.

This chain links TRBV6-1 with TRBJ2-4; D not certain. Trimming removed 7 bases at V and 7 bases at J, with 11 bases between. The CDR3 totals 12 residues. CDR1 and CDR2 from the germline V gene are MNHNS and SASEGT. The CDR3 is CASTEPENIQYF. The CDR3 region has the DNA TGTGCCAGCACAGAGCCGGAGAACATTCAGTACTTC.

V gene TRBV6-1 combines with J gene TRBJ2-7; TRBD1 is a possible D gene (5 bases). CDR3 length equals 15 residues. Germline-derived CDR1 and CDR2 are MNHNS and SASEGT. V gave up 4 bases and J gave up 6 bases, with 19 bases separating them. CDR3 sequence (DNA): TGTGCCAGCAGTGTAGGGGCAGGGTTTGGATTCGAGCAGTACTTC. This encodes CASSVGAGFGFEQYF.

This chain connects TRBV1 to TRBJ1-2; TRBD1 is the table's D call and was not checked against the DNA. TRBV1 has pseudogene status. The CDR3 length is 18 residues. The CDR3 DNA sequence: TGCACCAGCAGCCAAGTTTCGGACAGTTCTATTGCTTTCGATGGCTACACCTTC. It yields the protein CTSSQVSDSSIAFDGYTF.

The chain has TRBV28 and TRBJ1-5, with 7 bases fitting TRBD1. J gave up 0 bases and V 5 bases, and 10 bases lay outside the gene matches. The germline CDR1 and CDR2 sequences are MDHEN and SYDVKM. The CDR3 sequence is 17 residues long. The CDR3 loop reads CASSARTGGGSNQPQHF. The CDR3 DNA reads TGTGCCAGCAGTGCTCGGACAGGCGGCGGTAGCAATCAGCCCCAGCATTTT. The complete variable domain, with remaining parts taken from reference TRBV28 and TRBJ1-5, reads DVKVTQSSRYLVKRTGEKVFLECVQDMDHENMFWYRQDPGLGLRLIYFSYDVKMKEKGDIPEGYSVSREKKERFSLILESASTNQTSMYLCASSARTGGGSNQPQHFGDGTRLSIL.

The rearrangement uses TRBV7-9 and TRBJ2-3, with 14 bases matching TRBD2. The germline V gene encodes CDR1 SEHNR and CDR2 FQNEAQ (reference sequence). Trimming removed 4 bases from V and 4 bases from J; junction bases left unmatched: 7. CDR3 size: 17 residues. The DNA for the CDR3 is TGTGCCAGCAGCTGGGGACCGGGACTAGCGGGAGCAGATACGCAGTATTTT. Protein: CASSWGPGLAGADTQYF.

The J gene is TRBJ1-2, the V gene TRBV4-1; 7 nucleotides agree with TRBD1. V was pared by 3 bases and J by 2 bases, with 6 bases of the junction left unmatched. The CDR3 totals 15 residues. Germline V gene lookup returns CDR1 MGHRA and CDR2 YSYEKL. The CDR3 here is CASSQQQGTNYGYTF. For the CDR3, the DNA is TGCGCCAGCAGCCAGCAACAGGGGACGAACTATGGCTACACCTTC.

The J gene is TRBJ1-2, the V gene TRBV5-1; D gene uncertain. V gave up 1 base and J gave up 3 bases, with 7 bases separating them. CDR3 length: 13 amino acids. Germline loops: CDR1 SGHRS, CDR2 YFSETQ. CDR3 DNA: TGCGCCAGCAGCTTGACCTACGACTATGGCTACACCTTC. As protein: CASSLTYDYGYTF.

The chain couples TRBV28 to TRBJ2-7; D may be TRBD2 (5 bases). CDR3 length: 12 residues. V was clipped by 3 bases and J by 2 bases, with 5 bases between them. The V gene's germline CDR1 is MDHEN and CDR2 SYDVKM. Written as DNA, the CDR3 is TGTGCCAGCAGTTTCGGGACCTACGAGCAGTACTTC. Protein sequence: CASSFGTYEQYF.

This clone was picked up a small number of times. The chain uses TRBV7-9 and TRBJ1-5; D may be TRBD1 (5 bases). This CDR3 comprises 15 residues. Trimming took off 2 bases at V and 2 bases at J, with 10 bases between the two ends. Germline V gene data show CDR1 as SEHNR and CDR2 as FQNEAQ (reference sequence). The CDR3 region is CASSLSGGGNQPQHF. As DNA, the CDR3 is TGTGCCAGCAGCTTATCGGGGGGGGGCAATCAGCCCCAGCATTTT.

The chain combines TRBV28 with TRBJ1-1; maybe TRBD1 (5 bases). The CDR3 spans 11 residues. CDR1 is MDHEN, CDR2 SYDVKM, per germline. Trimming removed 8 bases from V and 6 bases from J, with 10 bases in between. As DNA, the CDR3 is TGTGCCAGCGGAGGGACGCCTGAAGCTTTCTTT. This gives the protein CASGGTPEAFF.

The genes are TRBV7-9 and TRBJ2-7; D possibly corresponds to TRBD1 (6 bases). Per the germline V gene, CDR1 is SEHNR and CDR2 is FQNEAQ (reference sequence). The CDR3 is made up of 14 amino acids. V shed 5 bases and J shed 0 bases, with 11 bases lying between them. CDR3 bases: TGTGCCAGCAGCAACACAGGGTACTCCTACGAGCAGTACTTC. It translates to CASSNTGYSYEQYF.

In this sample, this clone turned up a few times. The chain has TRBV5-1 and TRBJ2-7; 12 bases fit TRBD2. Germline V CDR1 and CDR2: SGHRS, YFSETQ. The CDR3 sequence is 17 residues long. V dropped 0 bases and J dropped 5; count of bases not matched to a gene: 9. The CDR3 DNA sequence: TGCGCCAGCAGCTTGGTCCTAGCGGGAGGGCCTTTGAACGAGCAGTACTTC. It encodes CASSLVLAGGPLNEQYF.

The gene calls are TRBV7-9 and TRBJ2-1, with 11 bases identical to TRBD1. V lost 3 bases to trimming and J lost 10 bases; unmatched junction nucleotides: 5. CDR1 and CDR2 (germline): SEHNR, FQNEAQ (reference sequence). This CDR3 is built from 14 residues. CDR3 amino acids: CASSFAGTGGEQFF. CDR3 bases: TGTGCCAGCAGCTTTGCCGGGACAGGGGGAGAGCAGTTCTTC.

The J gene is TRBJ1-6, the V gene TRBV6-5; a weak D match, TRBD1 (6 bases). The CDR3 is 16 residues long. V lost 4 bases and J lost 0, with 10 bases in between. Germline V lookup: CDR1 MNHEY, CDR2 SVGAGI. In DNA form, the CDR3 reads TGTGCCAGCAGTTCACAGGGAATCTCCTATAATTCACCCCTCCACTTT. Translating it yields CASSSQGISYNSPLHF.

The CDR3 nucleotides are TGTGCCAGCAGCTCCTCAGGGGTTGCCTATGGCTACACCTTC. This sequence encodes CASSSSGVAYGYTF. The rearrangement joins TRBV7-9 to TRBJ1-2; perhaps TRBD1 as D (6 bases). Germline V gene sequence: CDR1 SEHNR, CDR2 FQNEAQ (reference sequence). The CDR3 length is 14 residues. Trimming shortened V by 4 bases and J by 4 bases, and 13 bases separated the two germline ends.

The chain combines TRBV28 with TRBJ1-2, with TRBD1 as a possible D gene (6 bases). CDR3 length equals 15 residues. CDR1 is MDHEN, CDR2 SYDVKM, per germline. The ends were cut back, 1 base at V and 5 bases at J, with 14 bases in the middle. The CDR3 DNA reads as TGTGCCAGCAGTTTATCGCTAGGGGGGGTTTATGGCTACACCTTC. Amino acids: CASSLSLGGVYGYTF.

The CDR3 loop reads CASSRGTGNTGELFF. The CDR3 DNA follows: TGTGCCAGTAGCCGTGGGACAGGGAACACCGGGGAGCTGTTTTTT. The V gene is TRBV19, the J gene TRBJ2-2; 8 bases fit TRBD1. Per the germline V gene, CDR1 is LNHDA and CDR2 is SQIVND (reference sequence). V shed 6 bases and J 1 base; nucleotides not matched to a gene: 4. The CDR3 covers 15 residues.

About this clone: At one end the junction does not follow the germline gene, possibly because of a read error. In DNA, the CDR3 is TGTGCCAGCACCGGGACAGGGGGCACCGGGGAGCCGTTTTTT. This gives the protein CASTGTGGTGEPFF. The chain couples TRBV25-1 to TRBJ2-2; 12 bases map to TRBD1. CDR3 size: 14 residues. In germline, CDR1 is MGHDK, CDR2 SYGVNS. The complete variable domain, with remaining parts taken from reference TRBV25-1 and TRBJ2-2, reads EADIYQTPRYLVIGTGKKITLECSQTMGHDKMYWYQQDPGMELHLIHYSYGVNSTEKGDLSSESTVSRIRTEHFPLTLESARPSHTSQYLCASTGTGGTGEPFFGEGSRLTVL.

J is TRBJ1-2 and V is TRBV29-1; D is uncertain. Trimming cost V 0 bases and J 7 bases, with 18 bases left between them. This CDR3 has 15 amino acids. Germline CDR1 reads SQVTM; CDR2 reads ANQGSEA. Here the CDR3 reads CSVEDLPRRLSGYTF. The DNA of the CDR3 is TGCAGCGTTGAAGATCTCCCTCGGAGGCTTAGTGGCTACACCTTC.